Presented here are 5 T cell receptor beta chains from one specimen sequenced in a study of chemoradiotherapy in HPV16-positive cancers. This table comes from immunoSEQ multiplex PCR, and its TCRdb copy is limited to in-frame clones, with some not included. The data hold fewer than 20,000 clones, with more than 85% observed a single time. Sequences were derived from blood, sampled from a patient who underwent chemoradiotherapy. These receptors were taken from a human donor with HPV-associated anogenital cancer.

The rearrangement uses TRBV5-1 and TRBJ1-2, with D uncertain. CDR1 and CDR2 from the germline V gene are SGHRS and YFSETQ. The V end was cut by 7 bases, the J end by 0 bases, with 10 bases between. The CDR3 has 13 residues. This chain's CDR3 is CASSFEANYGYTF. The CDR3 region has the DNA TGCGCCAGCTCGTTTGAGGCTAACTATGGCTACACCTTC.

This chain joins TRBV7-2 and TRBJ2-3; TRBD2 agrees at 8 bases. The CDR3 loop spans 15 amino acids. V lost 5 bases and J lost 3; bases outside the gene matches: 7. Germline CDR1 and CDR2: SGHTA and FQGNSA. The CDR3 bases are TGTGCCAGCAGCCTAGATGGCGGGGGGACAGATACGCAGTATTTT. This sequence encodes CASSLDGGGTDTQYF.

The chain uses TRBV5-4 and TRBJ2-4; 8 bases agree with TRBD2. Germline V gives CDR1 SGHNT, CDR2 YYREEE (reference sequence). V was pared by 4 bases and J by 8 bases, with 17 bases of the junction left unmatched. The CDR3 is 17 amino acids. The CDR3, as DNA: TGTGCCAGCAGCCTTTGGGGTAGCGGGGCCGTTGGGGACATTCAGTACTTC. This encodes CASSLWGSGAVGDIQYF.

The rearrangement uses TRBV2 and TRBJ2-2; the match to TRBD2 covers 13 bases. The CDR3 spans 15 residues. CDR1 is SNHLY, CDR2 FYNNEI, per germline. The ends lost 7 bases at V and 7 bases at J; junction bases unmatched: 6. In DNA, the CDR3 is TGTGCCAGCAAAGGACTAGCGGGGGTCGGCGGGGAGCTGTTTTTT. Translated: CASKGLAGVGGELFF.

This chain uses TRBV7-7 with TRBJ2-2; no definite D call. Looked up from germline, CDR1 is SSHAT and CDR2 is FNYEAQ (reference sequence). V was pared by 5 bases and J by 6 bases, with 7 bases between. This CDR3 spans 12 amino acids. The CDR3 DNA sequence: TGTGCCAGCAGCGTCCGGCCCGGGGAGCTGTTTTTT. It specifies CASSVRPGELFF.